Following are 3 T cell receptor beta chains from one sample sequenced in a study of blood T cells in healthy people across ages. Next came a second PCR, run for about 7 to 12 cycles, which used a sample-barcoded 5' primer along with a J-beta primer mix. Via MiXCR, TCRdb re-called the 5' RACE reads, giving one row per CDR3 protein. The data show over 950,000 distinct CDR3 sequences, 35% to 40% seen once. Sequenced material: blood. These receptors were obtained from a man between 18 and 29 years old in good health.

This chain connects TRBV15 to TRBJ2-3; D remains unclear. Germline values: CDR1 LNHNV, CDR2 YYDKDF (reference sequence). The CDR3 sequence is 12 residues long. Trimming left V 0 bases short and J 4 bases short, with 2 bases between. The CDR3 loop reads CATSRDPDTQYF. CDR3 nucleotides: TGTGCCACCAGCAGAGATCCAGATACGCAGTATTTT.

The chain links TRBV20-1 to TRBJ1-6; D might be TRBD1 (5 bases). Per germline, CDR1 DFQATT and CDR2 SNEGSKA (reference sequence). The CDR3 contains 13 residues. V was pared by 6 bases and J by 7 bases, with 13 bases between. CDR3 in DNA: TGCAGTGCCGGCGACAGCCTCAATTCACCCCTCCACTTT. It encodes CSAGDSLNSPLHF.

This chain connects TRBV27 to TRBJ2-1; 12 bases are a match to TRBD2. V shed 4 bases, J shed 6 bases, and the junction held 16 bases outside the gene matches. The CDR3 loop spans 19 amino acids. The V gene's germline CDR1 is MNHEY and CDR2 SMNVEV (reference sequence). This CDR3 reads CASSSLTSGGAGLSNEQFF. DNA of the CDR3: TGTGCCAGCAGTTCCCTGACTAGCGGGGGCGCCGGCCTATCCAATGAGCAGTTCTTC.